This T cell receptor beta chain originates from a study of molecular identifiers for immune sequencing clone quantification. The germline V gene has CDR1 SGHDT and CDR2 YYEEEE. The CDR3 runs 13 residues. Between the trimmed V and J ends, which lost 4 bases and 2 bases, there was a span of 9 bases. Each CDR3 protein is one row after TCRdb ran MiXCR on the PCR reads. This sample yields approximately 500,000 distinct CDR3 sequences, of which about 21% are seen a single time; 0.7% to 1% belongs to the top ten. This clonotype has at least ten counts. The clonotype was recovered from a human donor in good health. Some libraries in this study had Jurkat cell RNA spiked in. What was sequenced was naive CD8+ T cells from blood, with Jurkat cell RNA spiked in. This sample's subset: FACS-sorted CD8+CD4-CCR7+CD45RA+ naive T cells. This chain links TRBV5-6 with TRBJ1-1, with D uncertain. The CDR3 protein is CASSPALNTEAFF. The CDR3 region has the DNA TGTGCCAGCAGCCCGGCCCTAAACACTGAAGCTTTCTTT. The full variable domain, its missing parts supplied by reference TRBV5-6 and TRBJ1-1, is DAGVTQSPTHLIKTRGQQVTLRCSPKSGHDTVSWYQQALGQGPQFIFQYYEEEERQRGNFPDRFSGHQFPNYSSELNVNALLLGDSALYLCASSPALNTEAFFGQGTRLTVV.